The rows below give T cell receptor beta chains drawn from one sample of a study of blood T cell repertoires in COVID-19. TCRdb keeps only in-frame clones here, not all; method: immunoSEQ multiplex PCR. The sample holds hundreds of thousands of clones, 80% to 90% seen once. The specimen sequenced was peripheral blood. The origin of the receptors is a man younger than 30 with COVID-19, enrolled during active disease. CDR3s include the opening cysteine and the closing phenylalanine or tryptophan.

v_call,j_call,cdr3_aa
TRBV6-5,TRBJ1-2,CASSYSRGGGYGYTF
TRBV15,TRBJ2-7,CATSRTDSEQYF
TRBV6-5,TRBJ2-1,CASSRLQGIGNEQFF
TRBV19,TRBJ2-5,CASSIWGGDETQYF
TRBV10-2,TRBJ1-1,CARLDRGDEAFF
TRBV14,TRBJ1-3,CASSDWDGLNSGNTIYF
TRBV7-9,TRBJ2-1,CASSLKRDSYNEQFF
TRBV3-1/TRBV3-2,TRBJ2-2,CASSQHDRGLGGELFF
TRBV5-1,TRBJ1-6,CASSLASGGNSPLHF
TRBV5-6,TRBJ1-2,CASSPSNLVYGYTF
TRBV24-1,TRBJ1-2,CATSDFRGRIPKGGYTF
TRBV19,TRBJ2-1,CASSMTDFSYNEQFF
TRBV6-4,TRBJ2-6,CASGDASGANVLTF
TRBV6-5,TRBJ1-2,CASSLWTGYGYTF
TRBV6-5,TRBJ1-2,CASRGSTGFYGYTF
TRBV18,TRBJ2-2,CASSPRLAGGGTGELFF